This T cell receptor (beta chain) was recorded in a study of T cell responses to AZD1222 COVID-19 vaccine. Whole-study findings and limits: Just 6 or 7 AZD1222 recipients were seropositive at baseline. CD4 TCRs linked to vaccination spanned spike, dominating at 160-218 and 743-854. Repertoire sampling was restricted to post-peak T cell response timepoints.

Profiled with immunoSEQ multiplex PCR; TCRdb holds only in-frame clones, not every one. The table lists roughly 150,000 clones, 70% to 90% of them singletons. CDR3 length equals 15 residues. Germline lookup yields CDR1 ENHRY and CDR2 SYGVKD. Between the trimmed V and J ends, which lost 5 bases and 4 bases, there was a span of 15 bases. A remark on this clone: What it recognizes is unknown.

This sequence joins TRBV10-3 and TRBJ1-5, with D unclear. Sequences were derived from peripheral blood, sampled after recovery from COVID-19. This receptor was taken from an adult who had recovered from COVID-19. The CDR3 region has the DNA TGTGCCATCAGTCCTCAGAACGGGGTAAATCAGCCCCAGCATTTT. Amino acids: CAISPQNGVNQPQHF.